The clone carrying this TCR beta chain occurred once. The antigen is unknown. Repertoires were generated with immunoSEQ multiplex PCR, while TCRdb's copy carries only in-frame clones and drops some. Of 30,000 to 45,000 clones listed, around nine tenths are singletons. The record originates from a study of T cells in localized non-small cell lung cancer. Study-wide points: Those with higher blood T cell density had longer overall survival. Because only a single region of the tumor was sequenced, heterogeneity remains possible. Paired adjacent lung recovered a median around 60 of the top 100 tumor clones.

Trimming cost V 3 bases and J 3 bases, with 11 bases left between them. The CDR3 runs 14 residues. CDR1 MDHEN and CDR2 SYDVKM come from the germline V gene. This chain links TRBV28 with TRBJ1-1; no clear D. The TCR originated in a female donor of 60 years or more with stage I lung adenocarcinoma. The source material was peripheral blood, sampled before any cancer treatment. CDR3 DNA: TGTGCCAGCAGTTTCTACGGGGAGCACACTGAAGCTTTCTTT. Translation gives CASSFYGEHTEAFF.